The 27 T cell receptor beta chains given below trace back to one sample, sequenced in a study of blood T cells in healthy people across ages. The authors ran a second PCR of about 7 to 11 cycles using a sample-barcoded 5' primer and a J-beta primer mix. TCRdb analysed the 5' RACE reads with MiXCR anew, one entry per CDR3 protein. Seen here are over 1,300,000 distinct CDR3 sequences, roughly 64% observed once, and the top ten hold 6.5% to 8.5%. Material for sequencing was blood. The receptors were sampled from a man between 18 and 35 years old in good health.

This clonotype was counted a single time. The chain carries TRBV28 and TRBJ2-7, with D possibly matching TRBD1 (6 bases). Germline CDR1 MDHEN, CDR2 SYDVKM. The CDR3 is 15 residues long. The V end was cut by 8 bases, the J end by 5 bases, with 22 bases between. The CDR3 nucleotides read TGTGCCAGCTCTCCTCCCGACAGGCCACCCGACGAGCAGTACTTC. Its translation: CASSPPDRPPDEQYF.

J is TRBJ2-7 and V is TRBV25-1, with TRBD2 matching 10 bases. The CDR3 covers 17 residues. V lost 2 bases to trimming and J lost 7 bases; unmatched junction nucleotides: 14. Looked up from germline, CDR1 is MGHDK and CDR2 is SYGVNS. CDR3 in amino acids: CASSEGQSGRARNEQYF. The CDR3 DNA reads as TGTGCCAGCAGTGAAGGGCAGAGCGGGAGGGCCAGAAATGAGCAGTACTTC.

This chain connects TRBV9 to TRBJ1-6; possibly TRBD1 for D (6 bases). The CDR3 has 15 residues. Deletions cut 0 bases from V and 6 bases from J, with 10 bases between. CDR1 is SGDLS, CDR2 YYNGEE, per germline. The chain's CDR3 is CASSVAGQTNSPLHF. The CDR3 DNA follows: TGTGCCAGCAGCGTAGCCGGACAGACTAATTCACCCCTCCACTTT. The full variable domain, its missing parts supplied by reference TRBV9 and TRBJ1-6, is DSGVTQTPKHLITATGQRVTLRCSPRSGDLSVYWYQQSLDQGLQFLIQYYNGEERAKGNILERFSAQQFPDLHSELNLSSLELGDSALYFCASSVAGQTNSPLHFGNGTRLTVT.

This clonotype has only one observation. The rearrangement links TRBV6-5 to TRBJ2-4, with D unclear. Germline lookup yields CDR1 MNHEY and CDR2 SVGAGI. The CDR3 contains 16 residues. Trimming pared 6 bases from V and 3 bases from J, leaving 18 bases between. CDR3 in amino acids: CASSALDGRDKNIQYF. Here the CDR3 DNA reads TGTGCCAGCAGCGCCCTCGACGGGCGCGACAAAAACATTCAGTACTTC.

The chain joins TRBV5-1 to TRBJ2-1, with 8 bases fitting TRBD1. This CDR3 is built from 15 residues. From germline, CDR1 is SGHRS and CDR2 YFSETQ. The V and J ends lost 6 bases and 5 bases, in that order; junction bases with no gene match: 10. CDR3 DNA: TGCGCCAGCACCAAACGGACAGGGAGAAACAATGAGCAGTTCTTC. Translation gives CASTKRTGRNNEQFF.

The V gene is TRBV7-9, the J gene TRBJ2-7; D is uncertain. The CDR3 runs to 13 residues. V was cut by 5 bases and J by 5 bases, with 13 bases left in between. Germline V gene sequence: CDR1 SEHNR, CDR2 FQNEAQ (reference sequence). CDR3 nucleotide sequence: TGTGCCAGCAGCCCCCCGGGTGGGAACGAGCAGTACTTC. Translated, it gives CASSPPGGNEQYF.

The genes are TRBV5-1 and TRBJ2-7, with 11 nucleotides matching TRBD2. In germline, CDR1 is SGHRS, CDR2 YFSETQ. V trimming: 4 bases; J trimming: 2 bases; junction bases outside the gene matches: 5. The CDR3 is 15 residues long. As DNA, the CDR3 is TGCGCCAGCAGCCTGGGACTAGCGGAGACCTACGAGCAGTACTTC. It is translated as CASSLGLAETYEQYF.

This clonotype occurred a few times. The chain uses TRBV20-1 and TRBJ2-5, with TRBD2 identical over 10 bases. With V trimmed by 6 bases and J by 5 bases, 9 bases remained unmatched. In germline, CDR1 is DFQATT, CDR2 SNEGSKA (reference sequence). The CDR3 is 14 amino acids. CDR3 nucleotide sequence: TGCAGTGCCATTAGCGGGAGGTTGTTGGAGACCCAGTACTTC. As protein: CSAISGRLLETQYF.

The chain employs TRBV20-1 and TRBJ2-5, with 8 bases matching TRBD2. CDR1 is DFQATT, CDR2 SNEGSKA, per germline (reference sequence). CDR3 length: 13 amino acids. As DNA, the CDR3 is TGCAGCTCCCCCGGGAGGGAAAAAGAGACCCAGTACTTC. Translated, it gives CSSPGREKETQYF.

The chain joins TRBV4-1 to TRBJ1-1; D is uncertain. The V gene lost 7 bases and the J gene lost 1 base, with 13 bases spanning the gap. The V gene's germline CDR1 is MGHRA and CDR2 YSYEKL. The CDR3 contains 14 residues. CDR3 DNA sequence: TGCGCCAGCACTCCAGAGAACCGGAACACTGAAGCTTTCTTT. This sequence encodes CASTPENRNTEAFF.

Worth noting for this clonotype: The junction and the germline gene differ at one end; a read error may be behind it. The chain carries TRBV2 and TRBJ2-1, with D unclear. From germline, CDR1 is SNHLY and CDR2 FYNNEI. The CDR3 extends over 13 amino acids. CDR3 nucleotide sequence: TGTGTCAGCAGTGTACGGCAGGAAAATGAGCAGTTCTTC. Translation: CVSSVRQENEQFF.

This clonotype has a handful of counts. The V gene is TRBV6-2 or TRBV6-3, the J gene TRBJ2-5; TRBD1 might be the D (7 bases). The J call may be faulty, since TRBJ2-7 better matches the DNA end. Per germline, CDR1 MNHEY and CDR2 SVGEGT. This CDR3 has 13 amino acids. CDR3 bases: TGTGCCAGCAGTTACTGGCAGGGGGGCGAGCAGTACTTC. This encodes CASSYWQGGEQYF.

The J gene is TRBJ2-4, the V gene TRBV5-5; D is unresolved. The DNA end is a closer match to TRBJ2-7, so the J assignment may be wrong. Germline assignment: CDR1 SGHKS and CDR2 YYEKEE (reference sequence). CDR3 length: 14 residues. The CDR3 DNA reads TGTGCCAGCAGCTTGGATCTCCGAGCTTACGAGCAGTACTTC. Protein sequence: CASSLDLRAYEQYF.

The chain uses TRBV20-1 and TRBJ1-2; perhaps TRBD1 as D (6 bases). The V gene's germline CDR1 is DFQATT and CDR2 SNEGSKA (reference sequence). The CDR3 contains 13 residues. Trimming cost V 6 bases and J 3 bases, with 14 bases left between them. The CDR3 loop reads CSAPPGGHYGYTF. CDR3 bases: TGCAGTGCCCCCCCCGGGGGGCACTATGGCTACACCTTC.

The V call is TRBV20-1, the J call TRBJ1-1, with D uncertain. With 4 bases removed from V and 5 bases from J, the gap between germline ends came to 17 bases. Germline V gives CDR1 DFQATT, CDR2 SNEGSKA (reference sequence). The CDR3 contains 14 residues. The DNA for the CDR3 is TGCAGTGCTACCCGGACGGAAGAGTGGACTGAAGCTTTCTTT. Its protein product is CSATRTEEWTEAFF.

This chain joins TRBV29-1 and TRBJ2-7, with D possibly matching TRBD1 (5 bases). Trimming shortened V by 4 bases and J by 0 bases, and 10 bases separated the two germline ends. Germline values: CDR1 SQVTM, CDR2 ANQGSEA. The CDR3 runs to 13 residues. The CDR3 region has the DNA TGCAGCGTTGTTACCAGGGCCTCCTACGAGCAGTACTTC. Amino acid sequence: CSVVTRASYEQYF.

This clonotype was counted ten times or more. The chain joins TRBV6-6 to TRBJ1-3; 7 bases are a match to TRBD1. The V segment lost 4 bases and the J segment 0 bases; nucleotides outside the gene matches: 6. The germline V gene has CDR1 MNHNY and CDR2 SVGAGI (reference sequence). The CDR3 spans 16 residues. CDR3 in DNA: TGTGCCAGCAGTTTAACAGGGGCGAGCTCTGGAAACACCATATATTTT. Translated: CASSLTGASSGNTIYF.

The chain joins TRBV6-5 to TRBJ2-5; no definite D call. V shed 8 bases and J shed 5 bases, with 12 bases lying between them. CDR1 and CDR2 (germline): MNHEY, SVGAGI. The length of the CDR3 is 12 residues. The CDR3 DNA reads TGTGCCAGCCAGTCGAATCGTGAGACCCAGTACTTC. It specifies CASQSNRETQYF.

The J gene is TRBJ2-7, the V gene TRBV20-1, with D hard to call. This CDR3 contains 12 residues. Germline values: CDR1 DFQATT, CDR2 SNEGSKA (reference sequence). Trimming pared 1 base from V and 4 bases from J, leaving 8 bases between. The CDR3 nucleotides read TGCAGTGCTAGAGCTGATGATTACGAGCAGTACTTC. It encodes CSARADDYEQYF.

A word on this clonotype: One junction end does not reproduce the germline sequence, and a read error may be involved. The chain recombines TRBV18 with TRBJ2-1, with 10 bases lining up with TRBD1. The germline V gene encodes CDR1 KGHSH and CDR2 LQKENI. The CDR3 spans 16 residues. CDR3 coding DNA: TGTGCTAGCTCACCACCCAGGACAGGGGGGGCCAATGAGCAGTTCTTC. Its protein is CASSPPRTGGANEQFF. The full variable domain, rest sourced from reference TRBV18 and TRBJ2-1, is NAGVMQNPRHLVRRRGQEARLRCSPMKGHSHVYWYRQLPEEGLKFMVYLQKENIIDESGMPKERFSAEFPKEGPSILRIQQVVRGDSAAYFCASSPPRTGGANEQFFGPGTRLTVL.

This clonotype was detected only a few times. The gene calls are TRBV27 and TRBJ2-3; TRBD2 matches 7 bases. Germline trimming cut 2 bases from V and 3 bases from J; bases unmatched to any gene: 5. The CDR3 length is 15 residues. The germline V gene has CDR1 MNHEY and CDR2 SMNVEV (reference sequence). CDR3 nucleotide sequence: TGTGCCAGCAGTTTAGCGGGGGACTTGACAGATACGCAGTATTTT. It encodes CASSLAGDLTDTQYF.

The chain joins TRBV3-1 to TRBJ1-2, with TRBD1 as a possible D gene (5 bases). Trimming removed 4 bases at V and 0 bases at J, with 15 bases between. Germline CDR1 is LGHDT and CDR2 is YNNKEL (reference sequence). CDR3 length: 16 amino acids. The DNA for the CDR3 is TGTGCCAGCAGCCCCAGTGGGGCAGCAGCTAACTATGGCTACACCTTC. This gives the protein CASSPSGAAANYGYTF.

This sequence joins TRBV15 and TRBJ1-1, with a tentative D call TRBD1 (5 bases). Germline CDR1 reads LNHNV; CDR2 reads YYDKDF (reference sequence). CDR3 length: 17 amino acids. With 0 bases removed from V and 6 bases from J, the gap between germline ends came to 20 bases. CDR3: CATSRDWGRTVEAEAFF. In nucleotides, the CDR3 is TGTGCCACCAGCAGAGATTGGGGACGAACAGTCGAGGCTGAAGCTTTCTTT.

V gene TRBV20-1 combines with J gene TRBJ1-6; D gene uncertain. Germline lookup yields CDR1 DFQATT and CDR2 SNEGSKA (reference sequence). Between the trimmed V and J ends, which lost 5 bases and 4 bases, there was a span of 15 bases. This CDR3 comprises 15 residues. CDR3 in amino acids: CSALGEDPYNSPLHF. The CDR3 DNA sequence: TGCAGTGCTCTTGGGGAGGACCCTTATAATTCACCCCTCCACTTT.

This clonotype has just a few counts. The chain has TRBV7-7 and TRBJ2-5; 12 nucleotides align to TRBD2. The CDR3 contains 16 residues. J gave up 2 bases and V 5 bases, and 6 bases lay outside the gene matches. Germline loops: CDR1 SSHAT, CDR2 FNYEAQ (reference sequence). CDR3: CASSPGTSGLQETQYF. Written as DNA, the CDR3 is TGTGCCAGCAGCCCCGGGACTAGCGGGCTACAAGAGACCCAGTACTTC.

On this clonotype itself: The junction does not match germline at one end; this may be a read error. The chain joins TRBV29-1 to TRBJ2-1, with D unclear. The germline CDR1 and CDR2 sequences are SQVTM and ANQGSEA. The CDR3 totals 12 residues. The CDR3: CSIEERAAEQFF. CDR3 nucleotide sequence: TGCAGCATTGAAGAACGCGCCGCTGAGCAGTTCTTC.

The sample holds a few counts of this clonotype. This rearrangement joins TRBV15 to TRBJ1-2; no clear D. The germline CDR1 and CDR2 sequences are LNHNV and YYDKDF (reference sequence). The CDR3 runs to 16 residues. Trimming shortened V by 2 bases and J by 4 bases, and 17 bases separated the two germline ends. The CDR3 DNA reads TGTGCCACCAGCAGAAATCTAGCGGGCAGCCCCTATGGCTACACCTTC. It is translated as CATSRNLAGSPYGYTF.